Listed here are 24 T cell receptor beta chains from one sample, sequenced in a study of blood T cell repertoires in COVID-19. Using immunoSEQ multiplex PCR, the repertoire was profiled, and TCRdb retains in-frame clones only, with some absent. The sample has some 75,000 clones; approximately 91% are singletons. Specimen: peripheral blood. The receptors come from a man aged 65 to 85 with active or convalescent COVID-19.

This clone is deemed medium-sized. The CDR3 nucleotides read TGTGCCACCAGCAGGGACAGGGGCGAACATCAGCCCCAGCATTTT. This sequence encodes CATSRDRGEHQPQHF. The gene calls are TRBV15 and TRBJ1-5, with 9 bases fitting TRBD1. The CDR3 has 15 amino acids. Per germline, CDR1 LNHNV and CDR2 YYDKDF (reference sequence). V trimming: 3 bases; J trimming: 5 bases; junction bases outside the gene matches: 5.

CDR3 residues: CASSNGTSYEQYF. The CDR3 DNA reads as TGTGCCAGCAGTAACGGGACTTCCTACGAGCAGTACTTC. The chain employs TRBV2 and TRBJ2-7; a possible D gene is TRBD2 (6 bases). The V gene's germline CDR1 is SNHLY and CDR2 FYNNEI. V lost 5 bases and J 1 base, leaving 9 bases between the germline ends. This CDR3 spans 13 amino acids.

The J gene is TRBJ1-4, the V gene TRBV11-2; D might be TRBD1 (5 bases). Trimming cost V 2 bases and J 0 bases, with 13 bases left between them. The CDR3 sequence is 17 residues long. The germline CDR1 and CDR2 sequences are SGHAT and FQNNGV. CDR3: CASSLTPGSATNEKLFF. DNA of the CDR3: TGTGCCAGCAGCTTAACCCCAGGGTCGGCAACTAATGAAAAACTGTTTTTT.

The chain employs TRBV9 and TRBJ2-5, with D unclear. This CDR3 is 14 amino acids long. V lost 0 bases and J 5 bases, leaving 11 bases between the germline ends. Germline assignment: CDR1 SGDLS and CDR2 YYNGEE. DNA of the CDR3: TGTGCCAGCAGCGTAGATGAAAGTGCGGAGACCCAGTACTTC. Residues: CASSVDESAETQYF. Drawing the rest from reference TRBV9 and TRBJ2-5, the complete variable domain is DSGVTQTPKHLITATGQRVTLRCSPRSGDLSVYWYQQSLDQGLQFLIQYYNGEERAKGNILERFSAQQFPDLHSELNLSSLELGDSALYFCASSVDESAETQYFGPGTRLLVL.

Concerning this clone itself: At one end the junction does not follow the germline gene, possibly because of a read error. The chain has TRBV3-1 (or the pseudogene TRBV3-2) and TRBJ2-3, with TRBD2 matching 10 bases. The germline CDR1 and CDR2 sequences are LGHDT and YNNKEL (reference sequence). CDR3 size: 11 residues. The CDR3 sequence: CASSQPGLAIF. CDR3 nucleotides: TGTGCCAGCAGCCAACCGGGACTAGCGATTTTT.

The chain employs TRBV7-2 and TRBJ1-3, with D tentatively TRBD1 (5 bases). CDR1 and CDR2 from the germline V gene are SGHTA and FQGNSA. The CDR3 consists of 16 residues. The germline V and J ends were trimmed by 1 base and 5 bases, with 15 bases remaining between them. The DNA of the CDR3 is TGTGCCAGCAGCTTAGTAACGGGCAGGGTAAGAAACACCATATATTTT. This encodes CASSLVTGRVRNTIYF.

The chain carries TRBV4-1 and TRBJ2-2; 7 bases fit TRBD2. The CDR3 consists of 13 residues. CDR1 and CDR2 (germline): MGHRA, YSYEKL. J was trimmed by 9 bases and V by 4 bases; bases with no gene match: 5. The CDR3 DNA reads TGCGCCAGCAGCCCTGGACTAGACTGGGAGCTGTTTTTT. Amino acids: CASSPGLDWELFF.

The rearrangement uses TRBV3-1 (or the pseudogene TRBV3-2) and TRBJ2-1; 10 nucleotides match TRBD2. Germline trimming cut 0 bases from V and 7 bases from J; bases unmatched to any gene: 9. The CDR3 is 17 amino acids. Germline CDR1 is LGHDT and CDR2 is YNNKEL (reference sequence). The CDR3 DNA follows: TGTGCCAGCAGCCAAGAGAGTGGTAGCGGGGGGAAGAATGAGCAGTTCTTC. Amino acids: CASSQESGSGGKNEQFF.

The chain recombines TRBV7-9 with TRBJ2-3; 9 bases match TRBD1. V lost 2 bases and J lost 2; bases outside the gene matches: 5. The CDR3 spans 16 residues. In germline, CDR1 is SEHNR, CDR2 FQNEAQ (reference sequence). DNA of the CDR3: TGTGCCAGCAGCTTACTCAGGACAGGGGCCACAGATACGCAGTATTTT. As protein: CASSLLRTGATDTQYF.

This rearrangement joins TRBV5-1 to TRBJ1-3; D is ambiguous. Germline CDR1 and CDR2: SGHRS and YFSETQ. The CDR3 covers 15 residues. The V gene lost 0 bases and the J gene lost 0 bases, with 7 bases spanning the gap. The CDR3 region has the DNA TGCGCCAGCAGCTTGGCCGGTCGCTCTGGAAACACCATATATTTT. This encodes CASSLAGRSGNTIYF.

The rearrangement joins TRBV30 to TRBJ2-1, with 7 bases lining up with TRBD2. The CDR3 has 13 amino acids. J was trimmed by 10 bases and V by 0 bases; bases with no gene match: 6. Germline V gives CDR1 GTSNPN, CDR2 SVGIG (reference sequence). The CDR3 sequence: CAWSVLPSGEQFF. In nucleotides, the CDR3 is TGTGCCTGGAGTGTACTCCCTAGCGGAGAGCAGTTCTTC.

This rearrangement joins TRBV5-8 to TRBJ1-3; D uncertain. The CDR3 has 15 amino acids. Trimming removed 2 bases from V and 2 bases from J, with 11 bases in between. The germline CDR1 and CDR2 sequences are SGHTS and YDEGEE. The CDR3 here is CASSFQGRTGNTIYF. DNA of the CDR3: TGTGCCAGCAGCTTCCAAGGGAGGACTGGAAACACCATATATTTT.

The chain joins TRBV2 to TRBJ1-3; 8 nucleotides match TRBD1. This CDR3 spans 15 amino acids. Germline assignment: CDR1 SNHLY and CDR2 FYNNEI. V lost 4 bases, J lost 4 bases, and 6 bases stayed unmatched. CDR3 nucleotide sequence: TGTGCCAGCAGTGTCGTTTCAGGGGGCGGAAACACCATATATTTT. The encoded protein is CASSVVSGGGNTIYF.

The V gene is TRBV5-1, the J gene TRBJ2-1; 10 bases match TRBD2. The CDR3 length is 15 residues. CDR1 is SGHRS and CDR2 is YFSETQ in the germline V gene. V gave up 4 bases and J gave up 2 bases; unmatched junction bases: 3. CDR3 sequence (DNA): TGCGCCAGCAGCGGAGGACTAGCGGCCTACAATGAGCAGTTCTTC. Protein product: CASSGGLAAYNEQFF.

The CDR3 loop reads CASSLIQGAVGNQPQHF. The CDR3 nucleotides are TGTGCCAGCAGCTTAATACAGGGAGCGGTAGGCAATCAGCCCCAGCATTTT. This chain uses TRBV7-9 with TRBJ1-5; D is perhaps TRBD1 (6 bases). The V and J ends lost 2 bases and 2 bases respectively, with 16 bases between them. This CDR3 contains 17 residues. Germline V lookup: CDR1 SEHNR, CDR2 FQNEAQ (reference sequence).

The chain combines TRBV3-1 (or the pseudogene TRBV3-2) with TRBJ1-1; TRBD1 matches 7 bases. The CDR3 is 15 amino acids. V was pared by 3 bases and J by 6 bases, with 10 bases of the junction left unmatched. CDR1 is LGHDT and CDR2 is YNNKEL in the germline V gene (reference sequence). CDR3 amino acids: CASSQDRTSYAEAFF. The CDR3 DNA is TGTGCCAGCAGCCAGGACAGGACCTCTTACGCTGAAGCTTTCTTT.

V gene TRBV18 combines with J gene TRBJ1-1; TRBD1 matches 7 bases. This CDR3 has 14 residues. J was trimmed by 4 bases and V by 4 bases; bases with no gene match: 6. CDR1 is KGHSH, CDR2 LQKENI, per germline. The CDR3, as DNA: TGTGCCAGCTCACTCGGGACAGACCCCACTGAAGCTTTCTTT. Protein product: CASSLGTDPTEAFF.

This chain connects TRBV6-4 to TRBJ2-1, with D possibly TRBD1 on 6 matching bases. Per germline, CDR1 MRHNA and CDR2 SNTAGT. Trimming removed 0 bases at V and 6 bases at J, with 18 bases between. The CDR3 runs to 17 residues. CDR3 residues: CASSDSSRGIGFNEQFF. DNA for the CDR3: TGTGCCAGCAGTGACTCGTCTAGGGGGATAGGATTCAATGAGCAGTTCTTC.

The genes are TRBV2 and TRBJ1-2; 7 bases line up with TRBD1. Trimming cost V 6 bases and J 2 bases; bases outside gene matches: 3. CDR1 is SNHLY, CDR2 FYNNEI, per germline. The CDR3 extends over 13 amino acids. CDR3 DNA sequence: TGTGCCAGCAGGACGACAGGGAACTATGGCTACACCTTC. Translated, it gives CASRTTGNYGYTF.

The V call is TRBV18, the J call TRBJ1-1, with no clear D. CDR1 is KGHSH and CDR2 is LQKENI in the germline V gene. The CDR3 consists of 14 residues. Trimming cost V 2 bases and J 0 bases, with 7 bases left between them. CDR3 amino acids: CASSPIHMNTEAFF. In nucleotides, the CDR3 is TGTGCCAGCTCACCAATTCACATGAACACTGAAGCTTTCTTT.

The rearrangement joins TRBV19 to TRBJ2-2, with D perhaps matching TRBD1 (6 bases). The CDR3 spans 14 residues. Germline V gene sequence: CDR1 LNHDA, CDR2 SQIVND (reference sequence). Trimming left V 8 bases short and J 5 bases short, with 15 bases between. CDR3 bases: TGTGCCAGTCGACGGGGCAGGGGTACCGGGGAGCTGTTTTTT. This sequence encodes CASRRGRGTGELFF.

This clone was found once. V gene TRBV5-4 combines with J gene TRBJ2-6; D remains ambiguous. CDR3 length equals 15 residues. V shed 4 bases and J shed 2 bases, with 10 bases lying between them. Germline CDR1 SGHNT, CDR2 YYREEE (reference sequence). The CDR3 sequence: CASSNTVAGANVLTF. For the CDR3, the DNA is TGTGCCAGCAGCAATACAGTGGCTGGGGCCAACGTCCTGACTTTC.

V and J are TRBV11-2 and TRBJ2-3, with D possibly TRBD2 on 6 matching bases. Germline lookup yields CDR1 SGHAT and CDR2 FQNNGV. The CDR3 runs to 16 residues. Trimming shortened V by 0 bases and J by 1 base, and 11 bases separated the two germline ends. Here the CDR3 reads CASSLEGGGGTDTQYF. Here the CDR3 DNA reads TGTGCCAGCAGCTTAGAGGGTGGCGGGGGCACAGATACGCAGTATTTT.

V usage is TRBV5-1 and J usage is TRBJ2-5; 7 bases match TRBD1. Germline values: CDR1 SGHRS, CDR2 YFSETQ. The J segment lost 5 bases and the V segment lost 1 base, leaving 2 bases of the junction unmatched. The CDR3 runs to 13 residues. The CDR3 DNA is TGCGCCAGCAGCTTGACAGGGGTGGAGACCCAGTACTTC. Amino acids: CASSLTGVETQYF.